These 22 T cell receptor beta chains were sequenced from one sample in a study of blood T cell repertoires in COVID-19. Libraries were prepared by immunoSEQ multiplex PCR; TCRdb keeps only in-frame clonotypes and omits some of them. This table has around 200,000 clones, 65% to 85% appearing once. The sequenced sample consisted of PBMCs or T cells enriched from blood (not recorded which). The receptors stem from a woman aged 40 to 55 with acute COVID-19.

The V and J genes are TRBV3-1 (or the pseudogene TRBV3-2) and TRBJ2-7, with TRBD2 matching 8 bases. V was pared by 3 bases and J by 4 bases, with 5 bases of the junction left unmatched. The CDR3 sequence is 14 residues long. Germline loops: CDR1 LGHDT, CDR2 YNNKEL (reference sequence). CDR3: CASSQREREYEQYF. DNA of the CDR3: TGTGCCAGCAGCCAGAGAGAGCGGGAGTACGAGCAGTACTTC.

CDR3 loop: CASSIQARGNQPQHF. The CDR3 DNA is TGTGCCAGCAGTATACAGGCTAGAGGCAATCAGCCCCAGCATTTT. The rearrangement links TRBV2 to TRBJ1-5, with TRBD1 as a possible D gene (5 bases). This CDR3 contains 15 residues. Trimming left V 5 bases short and J 2 bases short, with 13 bases between. Per the germline V gene, CDR1 is SNHLY and CDR2 is FYNNEI.

DNA of the CDR3: TGTGCCAGCAGCCTACAGGGGCCAAACACCGGGGAGCTGTTTTTT. Residues: CASSLQGPNTGELFF. The V call is TRBV7-2, the J call TRBJ2-2; 7 bases fit TRBD1. The V and J ends lost 5 bases and 2 bases, in that order; junction bases with no gene match: 5. Germline V gene sequence: CDR1 SGHTA, CDR2 FQGNSA. The CDR3 consists of 15 residues. Variable domain in full (rest from reference TRBV7-2 and TRBJ2-2): GAGVSQSPSNKVTEKGKDVELRCDPISGHTALYWYRQSLGQGLEFLIYFQGNSAPDKSGLPSDRFSAERTGGSVSTLTIQRTQQEDSAVYLCASSLQGPNTGELFFGEGSRLTVL.

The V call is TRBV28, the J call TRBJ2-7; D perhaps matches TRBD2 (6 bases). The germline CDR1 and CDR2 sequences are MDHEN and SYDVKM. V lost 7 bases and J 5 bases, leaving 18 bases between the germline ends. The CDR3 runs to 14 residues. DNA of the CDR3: TGTGCCAGCACACCTTTAACGGGGAGGAACGAGCAGTACTTC. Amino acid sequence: CASTPLTGRNEQYF.

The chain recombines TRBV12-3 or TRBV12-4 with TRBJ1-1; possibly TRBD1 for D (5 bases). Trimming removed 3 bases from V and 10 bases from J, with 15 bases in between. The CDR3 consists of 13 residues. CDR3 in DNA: TGTGCCAGCAGTTTTGGTCAGGGCATTAGAGCTTTCTTT. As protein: CASSFGQGIRAFF.

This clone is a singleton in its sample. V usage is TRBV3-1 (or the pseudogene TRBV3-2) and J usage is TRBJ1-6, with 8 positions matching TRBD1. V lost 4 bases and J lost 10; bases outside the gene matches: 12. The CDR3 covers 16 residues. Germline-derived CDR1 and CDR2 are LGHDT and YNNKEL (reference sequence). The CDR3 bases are TGTGCCAGCAGCCGAGCCACAGGGGGTAGTAGATCACCCCTCCACTTT. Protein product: CASSRATGGSRSPLHF.

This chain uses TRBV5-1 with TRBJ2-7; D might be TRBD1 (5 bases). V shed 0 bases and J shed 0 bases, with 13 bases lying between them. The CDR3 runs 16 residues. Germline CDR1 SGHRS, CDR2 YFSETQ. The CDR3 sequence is CASSLEGTGVSYEQYF. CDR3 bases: TGCGCCAGCAGCTTGGAAGGCACAGGTGTCTCCTACGAGCAGTACTTC.

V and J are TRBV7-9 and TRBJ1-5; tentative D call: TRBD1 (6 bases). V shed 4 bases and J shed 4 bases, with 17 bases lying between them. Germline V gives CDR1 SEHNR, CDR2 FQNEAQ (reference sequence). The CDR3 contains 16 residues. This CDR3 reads CASSSDRQDRNQPQHF. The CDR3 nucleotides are TGTGCCAGCAGCTCAGACCGACAGGATCGAAATCAGCCCCAGCATTTT.

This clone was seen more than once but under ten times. CDR3 DNA sequence: TGTGCCAGTAGTCGCCTCCTAGCGCCGACAGATACGCAGTATTTT. Protein: CASSRLLAPTDTQYF. The gene calls are TRBV19 and TRBJ2-3; D possibly corresponds to TRBD2 (6 bases). The CDR3 loop spans 15 amino acids. The ends were cut back, 5 bases at V and 3 bases at J, with 15 bases in the middle. Germline-derived CDR1 and CDR2 are LNHDA and SQIVND (reference sequence).

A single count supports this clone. CDR3 DNA sequence: TGTGCCAGCAGCTTGACGAGTTCACCCCTCCACTTT. This encodes CASSLTSSPLHF. The chain uses TRBV5-4 and TRBJ1-6; D gene ambiguous. This CDR3 has 12 residues. Per the germline V gene, CDR1 is SGHNT and CDR2 is YYREEE (reference sequence). The V and J ends lost 1 base and 9 bases respectively, with 5 bases between them.

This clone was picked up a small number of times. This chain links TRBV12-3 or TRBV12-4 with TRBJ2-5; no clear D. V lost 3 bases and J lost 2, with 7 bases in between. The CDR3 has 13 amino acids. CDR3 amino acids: CASSFGRQETQYF. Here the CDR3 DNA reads TGTGCCAGCAGTTTCGGCAGGCAAGAGACCCAGTACTTC.

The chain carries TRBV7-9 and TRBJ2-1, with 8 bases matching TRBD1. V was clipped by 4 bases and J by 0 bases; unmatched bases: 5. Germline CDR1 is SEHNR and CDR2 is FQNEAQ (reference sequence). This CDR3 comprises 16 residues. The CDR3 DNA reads TGTGCCAGCAGCTACAGACAGGGGAGCTCCTACAATGAGCAGTTCTTC. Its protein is CASSYRQGSSYNEQFF.

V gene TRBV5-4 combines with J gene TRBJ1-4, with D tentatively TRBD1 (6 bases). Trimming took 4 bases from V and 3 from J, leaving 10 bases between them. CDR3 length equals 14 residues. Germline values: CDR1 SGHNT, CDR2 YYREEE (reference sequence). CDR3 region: CASSLTGPNEKLFF. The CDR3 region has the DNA TGTGCCAGCAGCCTTACAGGGCCTAATGAAAAACTGTTTTTT.

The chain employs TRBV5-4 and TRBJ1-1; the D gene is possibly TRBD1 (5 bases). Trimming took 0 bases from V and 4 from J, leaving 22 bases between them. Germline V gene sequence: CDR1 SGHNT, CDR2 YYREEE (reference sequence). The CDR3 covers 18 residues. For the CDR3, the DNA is TGTGCCAGCAGCTTGGCCCAGGGTTCCCTTTCAAGGGGCACTGAAGCTTTCTTT. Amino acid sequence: CASSLAQGSLSRGTEAFF.

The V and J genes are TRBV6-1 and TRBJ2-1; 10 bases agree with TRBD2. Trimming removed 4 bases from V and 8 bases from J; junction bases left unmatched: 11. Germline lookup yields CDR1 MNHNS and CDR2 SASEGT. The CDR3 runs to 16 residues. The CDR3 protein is CASSGTMGTSADEQFF. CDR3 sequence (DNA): TGTGCCAGCAGTGGGACTATGGGGACTAGCGCAGATGAGCAGTTCTTC.

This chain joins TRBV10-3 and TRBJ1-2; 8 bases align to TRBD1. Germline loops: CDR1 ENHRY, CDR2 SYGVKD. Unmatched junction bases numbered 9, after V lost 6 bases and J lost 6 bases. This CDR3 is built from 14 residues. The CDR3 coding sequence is TGTGCCATCAGGGAACAGGGGGAAGGAGATGGCTACACCTTC. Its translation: CAIREQGEGDGYTF.

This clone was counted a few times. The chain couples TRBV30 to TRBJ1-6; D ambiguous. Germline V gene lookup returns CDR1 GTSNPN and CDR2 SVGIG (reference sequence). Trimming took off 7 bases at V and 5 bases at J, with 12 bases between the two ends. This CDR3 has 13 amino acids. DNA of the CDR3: TGTGCCTCCGCTCGGGATAATAATTCACCCCTCCACTTT. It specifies CASARDNNSPLHF.

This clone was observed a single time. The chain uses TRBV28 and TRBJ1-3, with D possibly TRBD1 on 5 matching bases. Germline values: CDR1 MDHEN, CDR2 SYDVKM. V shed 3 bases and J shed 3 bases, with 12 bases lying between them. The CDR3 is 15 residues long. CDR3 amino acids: CASSFRGVGGNTIYF. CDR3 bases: TGTGCCAGCAGTTTCCGGGGGGTAGGTGGAAACACCATATATTTT.

CDR3 region: CASTPSLVSGGPLYNEQFF. DNA for the CDR3: TGTGCCAGCACCCCAAGCTTGGTTAGCGGAGGGCCTCTTTACAATGAGCAGTTCTTC. V usage is TRBV5-5 and J usage is TRBJ2-1, with a tentative D call TRBD2 (6 bases). V was cut by 6 bases and J by 4 bases, with 29 bases left in between. The CDR3 spans 19 residues. Germline lookup yields CDR1 SGHKS and CDR2 YYEKEE (reference sequence).

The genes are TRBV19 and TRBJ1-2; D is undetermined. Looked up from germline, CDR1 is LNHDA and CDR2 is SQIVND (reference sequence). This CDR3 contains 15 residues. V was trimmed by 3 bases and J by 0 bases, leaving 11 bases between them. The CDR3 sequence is CASSIHKSTNYGYTF. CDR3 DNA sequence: TGTGCCAGTAGTATCCACAAGTCCACTAACTATGGCTACACCTTC.

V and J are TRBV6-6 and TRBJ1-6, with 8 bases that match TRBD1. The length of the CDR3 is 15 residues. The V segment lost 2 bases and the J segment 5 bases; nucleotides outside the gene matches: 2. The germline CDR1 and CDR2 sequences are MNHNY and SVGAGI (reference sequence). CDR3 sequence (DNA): TGTGCCAGCAGTTACGGGACAGGAGATAATTCACCCCTCCACTTT. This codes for CASSYGTGDNSPLHF.

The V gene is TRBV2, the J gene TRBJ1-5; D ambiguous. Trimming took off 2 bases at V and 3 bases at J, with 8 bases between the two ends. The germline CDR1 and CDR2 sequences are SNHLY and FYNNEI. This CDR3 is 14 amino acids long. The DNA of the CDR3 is TGTGCCAGCAGTGAAATCACAGACAATCAGCCCCAGCATTTT. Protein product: CASSEITDNQPQHF.